This T cell receptor beta chain was recovered during a study of blood T cell repertoires in COVID-19. Study-wide context: The origin of the acute and convalescent COVID-19 samples was the United States, Italy and Spain. Sources were T cells, B-cell-depleted T cells, or PBMCs; the material itself was cDNA or gDNA.

As originally analysed: Counts of nucleated cells, estimated from reference gene primer amplification, were obtained. TCRdb's table, derived via immunoSEQ multiplex PCR, lists solely in-frame clones and lacks some. That table is the source of V, J and clone size, and D and trimming were worked out from the DNA. The data hold about 82,000 clones, with roughly 80% observed a single time. Trimming removed 0 bases from V and 2 bases from J, with 6 bases in between. Germline V gene sequence: CDR1 LGHNA, CDR2 YNFKEQ. This CDR3 region has 14 residues. It was during active infection that Seattle patients were enrolled and then longitudinally followed.

This chain uses TRBV4-2 with TRBJ2-3; D gene unclear. This TCR came from a man aged 55 to 70 with COVID-19, enrolled during active disease. Source material: peripheral blood. CDR3: CASSQDSSTDTQYF. In nucleotides, the CDR3 is TGTGCCAGCAGCCAAGACTCCTCCACAGATACGCAGTATTTT.